This entry lists 12 T cell receptor beta chains sequenced from one sample in a study of OX40 agonist ivuxolimab in advanced cancers. Repertoires were generated with immunoSEQ multiplex PCR, while TCRdb's copy carries only in-frame clones and drops some. The data hold under 15,000 clones, with about 75% observed a single time. The source was CD4+ or CD8+ T cells sorted from blood, collected in a trial of the OX40 agonist ivuxolimab. All receptors come from an adult with an advanced solid tumor such as melanoma, head and neck, liver or kidney cancer.

This clone was detected only once. This rearrangement joins TRBV27 to TRBJ2-7; TRBD1 is a possible D gene (5 bases). CDR3 length: 13 amino acids. V was clipped by 3 bases and J by 1 base, with 7 bases between them. Germline lookup yields CDR1 MNHEY and CDR2 SMNVEV (reference sequence). CDR3 amino acids: CASSFRQSYEQYF. The CDR3 DNA reads TGTGCCAGCAGTTTTCGACAGTCCTACGAGCAGTACTTC.

This chain links TRBV10-3 with TRBJ2-3, with 11 bases aligning to TRBD1. Per the germline V gene, CDR1 is ENHRY and CDR2 is SYGVKD. The CDR3 is 16 amino acids. Unmatched junction bases numbered 10, after V lost 8 bases and J lost 3 bases. CDR3 amino acids: CAISPSGTGGTDTQYF. The CDR3 DNA is TGTGCCATCTCGCCTTCCGGGACAGGGGGTACAGATACGCAGTATTTT.

By sample share, this clone is medium-sized. Other DNA sequences in the sample encode the same CDR3. The rearrangement joins TRBV11-3 to TRBJ2-1; no firm D call. Trimming took off 0 bases at V and 2 bases at J, with 8 bases between the two ends. Germline V lookup: CDR1 SGHNT, CDR2 YENEEA. The CDR3 consists of 15 residues. CDR3 region: CASSLDRRPYNEQFF. In DNA form, the CDR3 reads TGTGCCAGCAGCTTAGACCGGAGACCCTACAATGAGCAGTTCTTC.

The gene calls are TRBV9 and TRBJ2-7; 9 bases are a match to TRBD2. CDR3 size: 16 residues. The germline gives CDR1 SGDLS, CDR2 YYNGEE. V lost 3 bases to trimming and J lost 5 bases; unmatched junction nucleotides: 12. The CDR3 sequence is CASSAHSRTSDHEQYF. CDR3 DNA: TGTGCCAGCAGCGCCCACTCGCGGACTAGCGACCACGAGCAGTACTTC.

The DNA of the CDR3 is TGTGCCTGGAGTGTACTAGGATACGAGCAGTACTTC. Translated, it gives CAWSVLGYEQYF. The chain recombines TRBV30 with TRBJ2-7, with a possible D match to TRBD2 (5 bases). The V and J ends lost 0 bases and 4 bases respectively, with 7 bases between them. Germline V gives CDR1 GTSNPN, CDR2 SVGIG (reference sequence). There are 12 residues in the CDR3.

The chain combines TRBV27 with TRBJ2-1, with 7 bases aligning to TRBD2. Germline values: CDR1 MNHEY, CDR2 SMNVEV (reference sequence). Trimming took 7 bases from V and 5 from J; bases not matched to a gene: 8. The CDR3 sequence is 14 residues long. The CDR3 DNA follows: TGTGCCAGCAAATCTTTGCTAGCGGACAATGAGCAGTTCTTC. Its protein product is CASKSLLADNEQFF.

V gene TRBV7-9 combines with J gene TRBJ2-1; D is ambiguous. Germline V gene data show CDR1 as SEHNR and CDR2 as FQNEAQ (reference sequence). With 5 bases removed from V and 7 bases from J, the gap between germline ends came to 9 bases. This CDR3 is built from 12 residues. The CDR3 DNA reads as TGTGCCAGCAGCCCTATTCATAATGAGCAGTTCTTC. Translated: CASSPIHNEQFF.

The chain uses TRBV28 and TRBJ2-3, with 12 bases that match TRBD2. The CDR3 contains 16 residues. Trimming cost V 3 bases and J 5 bases; bases outside gene matches: 6. Germline V gives CDR1 MDHEN, CDR2 SYDVKM. The CDR3 here is CASSFTSGRTVDTQYF. CDR3 nucleotides: TGTGCCAGCAGTTTTACTAGCGGGAGGACGGTAGATACGCAGTATTTT.

The chain has TRBV29-1 and TRBJ1-1; D gene uncertain. Germline V lookup: CDR1 SQVTM, CDR2 ANQGSEA. V dropped 3 bases and J dropped 4 bases, with 18 bases sitting between them. There are 15 residues in the CDR3. The CDR3 nucleotides are TGCAGCGTTGAGAACTGGGAGGGAGGCATCACTGAAGCTTTCTTT. Its protein product is CSVENWEGGITEAFF.

The V and J genes are TRBV5-1 and TRBJ2-7; D is unresolved. With 2 bases removed from V and 3 bases from J, the gap between germline ends came to 9 bases. Germline CDR1 and CDR2: SGHRS and YFSETQ. This CDR3 spans 13 amino acids. CDR3: CASSLNQDYEQYF. The CDR3 DNA follows: TGCGCCAGCAGCTTAAATCAGGACTACGAGCAGTACTTC.

With regard to this clone: An end of the junction does not agree with germline; a read error may underlie this. The rearrangement joins TRBV19 to TRBJ1-1, with no clear D. The CDR3 loop spans 14 amino acids. In germline, CDR1 is LNHDA, CDR2 SQIVND (reference sequence). The CDR3, as DNA: TGTGCCAGTAGTATATGGAACAAGAACGCTGAAGCTTTCTTT. Its translation: CASSIWNKNAEAFF.

This rearrangement joins TRBV11-1 to TRBJ2-7, with TRBD1 identical over 9 bases. Germline trimming cut 5 bases from V and 3 bases from J; bases unmatched to any gene: 5. The CDR3 contains 14 residues. Germline V gene data show CDR1 as SGHAT and CDR2 as FQDESV (reference sequence). As DNA, the CDR3 is TGTGCCAGCAGCGCCCGGGACAGGGTCTACGAGCAGTACTTC. Amino acid sequence: CASSARDRVYEQYF.